This record looks at one T cell receptor beta chain sequence and its context. An end of the junction does not agree with germline; a read error may underlie this. The data belong to a study of blood T cells in healthy people across ages. Every donor provided approximately 9.2 milliliters of peripheral blood. PCR was performed a second time for roughly 6 to 12 cycles using a sample-barcoded 5' primer and a J-beta primer mix. TCRdb recomputed calls from the 5' RACE reads with MiXCR, one row per CDR3 protein. The sample carries around 1.7 million distinct CDR3 sequences, approximately 30% recorded once. Germline CDR1 reads DFQATT; CDR2 reads SNEGSKA (reference sequence). CDR3 length: 16 residues.

The TCR sequence derives from a woman between 25 and 40 years old in good health. Material: blood. The genes are TRBV20-1 and TRBJ2-1; 11 nucleotides match TRBD2. The CDR3 is CSAPSPLAGAYNEQIF. Here the CDR3 DNA reads TGCAGTGCCCCATCCCCACTAGCGGGGGCCTACAATGAGCAGATCTTC.